A selection of T cell receptor beta chains follows, all from one sample in a study of blood T cell repertoires in COVID-19. Here immunoSEQ multiplex PCR was the method, and the copy in TCRdb shows in-frame clones only, minus some. In the table there are over 150,000 clones, around 80% of which are singletons. Sequenced input: PBMCs or T cells enriched from blood (not recorded which). These receptors were taken from a woman aged 70-85 years in a cohort exposed to, infected with or recovered from COVID-19 (not recorded which). Both conserved end residues are part of each CDR3. A D gene is named only where the DNA matches it firmly. A row's size may be missing; if present it is once, few, many or a size class.

v_call	j_call	d_call	clone_size	cdr3_nt	cdr3_aa
TRBV28	TRBJ2-5	TRBD1	NA	TGTGCCAGCAGTTCCGGGACAGACCAAGAGACCCAGTACTTC	CASSSGTDQETQYF
TRBV19	TRBJ1-2	TRBD1	NA	TGTGCCAGTAGTGCCGACAGGGGCCCCGTTAACTATGGCTACACCTTC	CASSADRGPVNYGYTF
TRBV7-2	TRBJ1-5	NA	NA	TGTGCCAGCAGCCGGGCGGGTAGCAATCAGCCCCAGCATTTT	CASSRAGSNQPQHF
TRBV5-6	TRBJ2-1	TRBD2	NA	TGTGCCAGCAGCAGTAGCGGGGTAGACAATGAGCAGTTCTTC	CASSSSGVDNEQFF
TRBV20-1	TRBJ2-7	NA	NA	TGCAGTGCTAGTCGGGGAGCTAGCCGCGGCGAGCAGTACTTC	CSASRGASRGEQYF
TRBV10-3	TRBJ1-5	NA	NA	TGTGCCATCAGTGGGGCTAGCAATCAGCCCCAGCATTTT	CAISGASNQPQHF
TRBV5-6	TRBJ2-7	TRBD2	few	TGTGCCAGCAGCTCCCTCGGGCTAGCGGGAGTATCCGAGCAGTACTTC	CASSSLGLAGVSEQYF
TRBV7-2	TRBJ2-1	TRBD2	NA	TGTGCCAGCAGCCACTCCGGGACTAGCGATGAGCAGTTCTTC	CASSHSGTSDEQFF
TRBV5-1	TRBJ1-4	NA	NA	TGCGCCAGCAGCTTGGCGCTAAGGGGGGGGAATGAAAAACTGTTTTTT	CASSLALRGGNEKLFF
TRBV29-1	TRBJ2-1	NA	once	TGCAGCGTCCGGGATTACAATGAGCAGTTCTTC	CSVRDYNEQFF
TRBV6-5	TRBJ1-1	TRBD1	NA	TGTGCCAGCAGTTCTCCCGGGACAGGGGATGCTTTCTTT	CASSSPGTGDAFF
TRBV25-1	TRBJ1-1	TRBD1	NA	TGTGCCAGCAGTAGGAACAGGGGAGACCCCACTACTGAAGCTTTCTTT	CASSRNRGDPTTEAFF
TRBV28	TRBJ2-7	NA	NA	TGTGCCAGCAGGCTGGGGGGGCGATCCCCCTACGAGCAGTACTTC	CASRLGGRSPYEQYF
TRBV3-1/TRBV3-2	TRBJ2-3	NA	NA	TGTGCCAGCAGCCAAGATCACAGGGTTGCGACAGATACGCAGTATTTT	CASSQDHRVATDTQYF
TRBV5-1	TRBJ2-3	NA	NA	TGCGCCAGCAGCCAAAACACAGATACGCAGTATTTT	CASSQNTDTQYF
TRBV28	TRBJ1-2	NA	NA	TGTGCCAGCCGAGCGGCTAGACATGGCTACACCTTC	CASRAARHGYTF
TRBV7-9	TRBJ2-1	NA	NA	TGTGCCAGCAGCCTCTCAGGCAGTGAGCAGTTCTTC	CASSLSGSEQFF
TRBV5-8	TRBJ1-5	NA	NA	TGTGCCAGCAGCGGAGAGTATGGGGGAGCGGCTAGCGGGAATCAGCCCCAGCATTTT	CASSGEYGGAASGNQPQHF
TRBV18	TRBJ2-7	TRBD1	NA	TGTGCCAGCTCACCGGACAGGGCGAGCGAGCAGTACTTC	CASSPDRASEQYF
TRBV12-3/TRBV12-4	TRBJ1-2	NA	once	TGTGCCAGCAGTTCAGGGGTTTATGGCTACACCTTC	CASSSGVYGYTF
TRBV7-2	TRBJ2-1	TRBD2	NA	TGTGCCAGCAGCCAAGGACTAGCTACCTACAATGAGCAGTTCTTC	CASSQGLATYNEQFF
TRBV27	TRBJ1-1	NA	NA	TGTGCCAGCAGTTTCTTAGACAGGAAAGAAGCTTTCTTT	CASSFLDRKEAFF
TRBV11-3	TRBJ2-3	NA	few	TGTGCCAGCACTACGGGGAAGCAAACGCAGTATTTT	CASTTGKQTQYF
TRBV5-1	TRBJ1-6	NA	NA	TGCGCCAGCAGCTTAGGGGGTGCGGATAATTCACCCCTCCACTTT	CASSLGGADNSPLHF
TRBV7-3	TRBJ1-6	TRBD1	once	TGTGCCAGCAGCTTAATGGGACAGGGGCATAATTCACCCCTCCACTTT	CASSLMGQGHNSPLHF
TRBV5-4	TRBJ2-5	TRBD2	NA	TGTGCCAGCAGCCCAACTAGCGGGAGCCAAGAGACCCAGTACTTC	CASSPTSGSQETQYF